These T cell receptor beta chains were read from a single sample in a study of shared clonotypes between healthy human individuals. Produced via immunoSEQ multiplex PCR; TCRdb's table is partial and in-frame only. The sample includes about 600,000 clones, around 97% seen only once; the top ten take about 0.06%. The sample taken for sequencing was naive CD4+ T cells sorted from blood. These TCRs come from a woman aged 25 to 39 in good health. The CDR3 runs from the conserved cysteine through the conserved F or W. The D gene is left open where the match is weak. Rows give clone size only sometimes, using once, few, many, or a class for an expanded clone.

cdr3_nt	cdr3_aa	v_call	j_call	clone_size	d_call
TGTGCCAGTTCTCTCCCCGGGACCCCTACGGGCTACACCTTC	CASSLPGTPTGYTF	TRBV19	TRBJ1-2	NA	NA
TGTGCCAGCAGTCTGCGACTAGCGGGAGGGCCAGTTAGAGAGACCCAGTACTTC	CASSLRLAGGPVRETQYF	TRBV27	TRBJ2-5	NA	TRBD2
TGTGCCAGCAGCTTAGTCCGAGCCTCCGTGGGGGAGCAGTACTTC	CASSLVRASVGEQYF	TRBV11-2	TRBJ2-7	NA	NA
TGTGCCAGCAGCTTGGTGTCAGGGGCAATAGTCTATGGCTACACCTTC	CASSLVSGAIVYGYTF	TRBV5-5	TRBJ1-2	NA	NA
TGTGTACCACACCGAGCCCCCCACGAGCAGTACTTC	CVPHRAPHEQYF	TRBV7-5	TRBJ2-7	NA	NA
TGTGCCAGCAGCTTGGTGGGGTCTGGAAACACCATATATTTT	CASSLVGSGNTIYF	TRBV5-4	TRBJ1-3	NA	NA
TGTGCCAGTAGTGACATAGACAGGGCCTACAATGAGCAGTTCTTC	CASSDIDRAYNEQFF	TRBV19	TRBJ2-1	NA	TRBD1
TGTGCCAGCAGCCCGCTGGGGGAATCACTCTCTGGGGCCAACGTCCTGACTTTC	CASSPLGESLSGANVLTF	TRBV7-9	TRBJ2-6	NA	NA
TGCGCCACCAGCTCGGGGAGCACCGGGGAGCTGTTTTTT	CATSSGSTGELFF	TRBV5-1	TRBJ2-2	NA	NA
TGCGCCAGCAGCTCCAATAGCGGGAGAGAGGACGAGCAGTACTTC	CASSSNSGREDEQYF	TRBV5-1	TRBJ2-7	NA	TRBD2
TGTGCCAGCTCATCGGTCGGGAGCTCCTACGAGCAGTACTTC	CASSSVGSSYEQYF	TRBV18	TRBJ2-7	NA	NA
TGTGCCAGCAGCTTAGATACAACAGTGAACACTGAAGCTTTCTTT	CASSLDTTVNTEAFF	TRBV7-9	TRBJ1-1	NA	NA
TGTGCCAGCGGACTGGCACCGACCTACGAGCAGTACTTC	CASGLAPTYEQYF	TRBV2	TRBJ2-7	NA	NA
TGCAGCGTCCGGCCACTTCTAACCTTAACGGGCGAGCAGTACTTC	CSVRPLLTLTGEQYF	TRBV29-1	TRBJ2-7	once	NA
TGTGCCAGCAGTCTACTGGCTAACTCTGGAAACACCATATATTTT	CASSLLANSGNTIYF	TRBV5-5	TRBJ1-3	NA	NA
TGTGCCAGCAGTTACGGCTCGGGGGTGTCTGAAAAACTGTTTTTT	CASSYGSGVSEKLFF	TRBV6-5	TRBJ1-4	NA	NA
TGTGCCAGCAGCGGACGTGGAACCTACGAGCAGTACTTC	CASSGRGTYEQYF	TRBV5-4	TRBJ2-7	once	NA
TGCGCCAGCAGCCAAGTAGCCAGCCTCTCGAGCGGGAGGAATAGGTCCTACGAGCAGTACTTC	CASSQVASLSSGRNRSYEQYF	TRBV4-1	TRBJ2-7	NA	TRBD2
TGTGCCAGCAGCTTCAGGACTGAAACAACTAATGAAAAACTGTTTTTT	CASSFRTETTNEKLFF	TRBV7-9	TRBJ1-4	once	NA
TGTGCCACCCGCAGGACAGGAGATTCCTACGAGCAGTACTTC	CATRRTGDSYEQYF	TRBV15	TRBJ2-7	NA	TRBD1
TGTGCCAGCAGCTTATTGGCGGAGCAGTTCTTC	CASSLLAEQFF	TRBV5-4	TRBJ2-1	NA	NA
TGTGCCAGTAGTATAGATGGGGCCTCGATCGCTGGGGCCAACGTCCTGACTTTC	CASSIDGASIAGANVLTF	TRBV19	TRBJ2-6	NA	NA
TGTGCCAGCAGTGACACGGGACTAGCGGGAGCACGGTACTTC	CASSDTGLAGARYF	TRBV2	TRBJ2-5	NA	TRBD2
TGTGCCAGCAGCCGGCGGCTCTACTACGAGCAGTACTTC	CASSRRLYYEQYF	TRBV11-2	TRBJ2-7	NA	NA